This passage covers 4 T cell receptor beta chains from one sample sequenced in a study of T cell responses to AZD1222 COVID-19 vaccine. Clones were read by immunoSEQ multiplex PCR, and TCRdb kept only the in-frame ones, dropping some. The sample contains some 100,000 clones, more than 70% of which appear only once. Sequencing used peripheral blood, obtained on day 0 of AZD1222 vaccination. The source is an adult in good health.

The chain links TRBV3-1 (or the pseudogene TRBV3-2) to TRBJ2-1; no definite D call. The V end lost 0 bases, the J end lost 6 bases, and 12 bases lay between the germline ends. The CDR3 consists of 15 residues. Germline lookup yields CDR1 LGHDT and CDR2 YNNKEL (reference sequence). CDR3 region: CASSQELGQSNEQFF. The CDR3 region has the DNA TGTGCCAGCAGCCAAGAACTGGGCCAAAGCAATGAGCAGTTCTTC.

The genes are TRBV28 and TRBJ1-2; TRBD1 matches 8 bases. This CDR3 has 15 amino acids. Germline CDR1 reads MDHEN; CDR2 reads SYDVKM. The junction had 6 bases not matched to a gene; V was cut back by 2 bases and J by 4 bases. Here the CDR3 DNA reads TGTGCCAGCAGTTTAGGGGCAGGGGGCATCTATGGCTACACCTTC. This encodes CASSLGAGGIYGYTF.

The chain is built from TRBV18 and TRBJ1-2; D is undetermined. CDR3 length equals 12 residues. With 4 bases removed from V and 6 bases from J, the gap between germline ends came to 9 bases. CDR1 KGHSH and CDR2 LQKENI come from the germline V gene. For the CDR3, the DNA is TGTGCCAGCTCACATGACGGTCATGGCTACACCTTC. Amino acids: CASSHDGHGYTF.

The rearrangement joins TRBV28 to TRBJ2-7; no definite D call. The V end lost 4 bases, the J end lost 4 bases, and 5 bases lay between the germline ends. Germline assignment: CDR1 MDHEN and CDR2 SYDVKM. The CDR3 is 11 residues long. The CDR3 nucleotides are TGTGCCAGCAGTTCATATTACGAGCAGTACTTC. Its translation: CASSSYYEQYF.